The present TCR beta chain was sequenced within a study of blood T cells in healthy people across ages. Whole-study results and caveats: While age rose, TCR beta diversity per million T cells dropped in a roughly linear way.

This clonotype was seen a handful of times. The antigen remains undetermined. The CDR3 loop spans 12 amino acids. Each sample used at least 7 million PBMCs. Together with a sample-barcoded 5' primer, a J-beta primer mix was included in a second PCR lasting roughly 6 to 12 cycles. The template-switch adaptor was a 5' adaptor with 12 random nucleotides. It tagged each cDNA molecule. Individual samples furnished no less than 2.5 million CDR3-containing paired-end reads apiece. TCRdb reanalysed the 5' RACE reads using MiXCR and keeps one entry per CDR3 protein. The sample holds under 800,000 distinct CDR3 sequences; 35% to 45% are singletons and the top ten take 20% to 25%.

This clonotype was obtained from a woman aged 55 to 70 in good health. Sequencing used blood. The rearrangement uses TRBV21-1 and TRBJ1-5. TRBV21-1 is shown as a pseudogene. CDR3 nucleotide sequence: TGTGCCAGCAGCAACTTCAATCAGCCCCAGCATTTT. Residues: CASSNFNQPQHF.